The entry that follows covers one T cell receptor beta chain sequence. Its antigen is undetermined. These data come from a study of T cell responses to AZD1222 COVID-19 vaccine. Study-wide results and caveats: Unmutated variant regions reportedly attract nearly half of all spike-specific TCRs.

Sequencing was performed with immunoSEQ multiplex PCR; in TCRdb, only in-frame clones are kept and a portion is missing. The data show roughly 120,000 clones, just over 85% seen once. Investigators merged groups given second doses at roughly 4 or roughly 12 weeks. V trimming: 5 bases; J trimming: 4 bases; junction bases outside the gene matches: 6. Germline V gene lookup returns CDR1 SGHVS and CDR2 FNYEAQ. The CDR3 contains 15 residues. The source was peripheral blood, collected 28 days after the second AZD1222 dose. The chain links TRBV7-6 to TRBJ1-3; TRBD1 agrees at 9 bases. The source is an adult who received the AZD1222 COVID-19 vaccine. The CDR3 is CASSPGTGSGNTIYF. For the CDR3, the DNA is TGTGCCAGCAGCCCCGGGACAGGGTCCGGAAACACCATATATTTT.